In its sample, the clone carrying this TCR beta chain was seen a few times. Its specificity is not known. This specimen belongs to a study of cytomegalovirus exposure and HLA in healthy donors. Across the whole study: Sequencing of roughly 180 million T cells in an earlier analysis found roughly 120 million unique TCR beta sequences. HLA-typed donors contributed 65 million to 95 million unique TCRs, which were held in an early data release. General study points: The productive fraction for most TCR beta V segments was about 87% or about 30% in an earlier analysis.

The V gene end was trimmed by 3 bases and the J gene end by 4 bases; junction bases not matched to a gene: 5. The CDR3 contains 15 residues. The germline V gene encodes CDR1 SGDLS and CDR2 YYNGEE. Vbeta (60) and Jbeta (13) primers were used in the PCR. The data were produced by immunoSEQ multiplex PCR, yet TCRdb's version contains in-frame clones alone and is incomplete. Seen here are 65,000 to 95,000 clones, just under 80% observed once, and the top ten hold 2.5%. The V call is TRBV9, the J call TRBJ1-5; 9 nucleotides line up with TRBD1. The receptor's source is a male donor in good health and CMV-seropositive. Sequences were obtained from PBMCs. The CDR3 nucleotides are TGTGCCAGCAGCGGACCGGGACAGGGTAATCAGCCCCAGCATTTT. It translates to CASSGPGQGNQPQHF. The entire variable domain, with the rest obtained from reference TRBV9 and TRBJ1-5, is as follows: DSGVTQTPKHLITATGQRVTLRCSPRSGDLSVYWYQQSLDQGLQFLIQYYNGEERAKGNILERFSAQQFPDLHSELNLSSLELGDSALYFCASSGPGQGNQPQHFGDGTRLSIL.